This T cell receptor (beta chain) was found in a study of monozygotic twins with inflammatory bowel disease. TCRdb derives one entry per CDR3 protein from the 5' RACE reads, leaving out DNA. The specimen's table records 150,000 to 200,000 distinct CDR3 sequences. This CDR3 has 17 amino acids. From germline, CDR1 is SGHRS and CDR2 YFSETQ. V usage is TRBV5-1 and J usage is TRBJ2-1; the TCRdb D gene call, TRBD1, has no DNA to confirm it. The receptor was isolated from a human donor with ulcerative colitis or Crohn's disease, or a healthy co-twin of an affected twin (not recorded which). The sample was blood. The CDR3 spells CASSLESGGRPYNEQFF.